This T cell receptor beta chain was recorded in a study of blood T cell repertoires in COVID-19. V dropped 5 bases and J dropped 0 bases, with 13 bases sitting between them. Germline CDR1 and CDR2: SGHTA and FQGTGA. The CDR3 extends over 15 amino acids. This table comes from immunoSEQ multiplex PCR, and its TCRdb copy is limited to in-frame clones, with some not included. The sample has some 93,000 clones, approximately 82% seen once. The chain is built from TRBV7-3 and TRBJ1-2; maybe TRBD1 (5 bases). This sequence originates from a man between 65 and 85 years old with acute or convalescent COVID-19. Sequencing was performed on peripheral blood. The CDR3 DNA reads as TGTGCCAGCAGCACCGGACACGGAACTAACTATGGCTACACCTTC. Amino acids: CASSTGHGTNYGYTF.